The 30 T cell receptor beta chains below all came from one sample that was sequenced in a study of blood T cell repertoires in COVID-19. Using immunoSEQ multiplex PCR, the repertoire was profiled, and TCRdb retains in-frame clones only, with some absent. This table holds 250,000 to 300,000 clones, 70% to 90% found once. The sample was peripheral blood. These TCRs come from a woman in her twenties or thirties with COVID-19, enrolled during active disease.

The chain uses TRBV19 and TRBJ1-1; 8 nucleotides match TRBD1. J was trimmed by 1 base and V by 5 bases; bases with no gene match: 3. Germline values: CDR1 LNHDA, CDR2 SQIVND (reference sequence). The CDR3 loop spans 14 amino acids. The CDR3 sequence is CASSHGQGNTEAFF. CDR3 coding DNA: TGTGCCAGTAGTCACGGACAGGGGAACACTGAAGCTTTCTTT.

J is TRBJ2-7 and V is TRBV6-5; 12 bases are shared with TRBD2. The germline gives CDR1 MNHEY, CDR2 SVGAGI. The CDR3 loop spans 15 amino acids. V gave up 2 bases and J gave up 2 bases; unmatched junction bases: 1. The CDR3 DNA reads TGTGCCAGCAGTTACGCTAGCGGGGGGGCCTACGAGCAGTACTTC. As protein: CASSYASGGAYEQYF.

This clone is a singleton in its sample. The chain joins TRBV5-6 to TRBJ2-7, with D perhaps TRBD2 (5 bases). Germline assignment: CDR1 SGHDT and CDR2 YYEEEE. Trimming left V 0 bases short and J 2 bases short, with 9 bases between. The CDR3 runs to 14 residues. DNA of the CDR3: TGTGCCAGCAGCTTGGCGGGGATGCCCTACGAGCAGTACTTC. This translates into CASSLAGMPYEQYF.

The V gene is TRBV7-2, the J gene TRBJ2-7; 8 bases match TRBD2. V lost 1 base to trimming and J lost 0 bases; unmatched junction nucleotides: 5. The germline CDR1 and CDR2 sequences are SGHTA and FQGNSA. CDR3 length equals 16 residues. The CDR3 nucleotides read TGTGCCAGCAGCTTAGTTCCCGGGGGGGCCTCCTACGAGCAGTACTTC. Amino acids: CASSLVPGGASYEQYF.

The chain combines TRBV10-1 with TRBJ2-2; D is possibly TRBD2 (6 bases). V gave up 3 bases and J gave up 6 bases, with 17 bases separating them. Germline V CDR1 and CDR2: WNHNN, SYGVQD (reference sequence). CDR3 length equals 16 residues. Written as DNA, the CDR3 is TGCGCCAGCAGTGATCCCCGGGACTTCCCGCCCGGGGAGCTGTTTTTT. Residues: CASSDPRDFPPGELFF.

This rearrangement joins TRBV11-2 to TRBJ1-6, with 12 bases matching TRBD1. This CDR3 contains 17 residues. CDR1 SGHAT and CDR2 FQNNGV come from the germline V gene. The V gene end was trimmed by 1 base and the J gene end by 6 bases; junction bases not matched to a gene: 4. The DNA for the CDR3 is TGTGCCAGCAGCTTAGCGGGACAGGGGGCACTTAATTCACCCCTCCACTTT. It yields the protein CASSLAGQGALNSPLHF.

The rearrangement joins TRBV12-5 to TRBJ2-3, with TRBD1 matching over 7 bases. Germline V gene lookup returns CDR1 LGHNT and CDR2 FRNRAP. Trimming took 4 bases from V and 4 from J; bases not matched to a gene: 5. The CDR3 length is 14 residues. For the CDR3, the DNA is TGTGCTAGTGGTTCGAATCAGGGGGCAGATACGCAGTATTTT. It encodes CASGSNQGADTQYF.

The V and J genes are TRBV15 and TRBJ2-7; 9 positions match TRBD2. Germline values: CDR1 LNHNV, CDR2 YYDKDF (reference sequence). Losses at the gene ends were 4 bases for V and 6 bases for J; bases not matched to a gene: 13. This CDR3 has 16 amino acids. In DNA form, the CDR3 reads TGTGCCACCAGCACAAAAGGCCCTAGCGGGGATTGCGAGCAGTACTTC. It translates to CATSTKGPSGDCEQYF.

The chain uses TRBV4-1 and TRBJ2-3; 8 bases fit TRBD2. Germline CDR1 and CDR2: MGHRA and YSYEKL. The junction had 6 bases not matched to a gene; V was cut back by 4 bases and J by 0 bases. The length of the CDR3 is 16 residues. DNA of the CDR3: TGCGCCAGCAGCCCCAGCGGGGGCCGTAGCACAGATACGCAGTATTTT. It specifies CASSPSGGRSTDTQYF.

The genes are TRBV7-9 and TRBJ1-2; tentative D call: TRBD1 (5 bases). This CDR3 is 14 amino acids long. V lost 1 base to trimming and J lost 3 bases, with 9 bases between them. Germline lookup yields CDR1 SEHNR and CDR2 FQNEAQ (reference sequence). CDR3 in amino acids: CASSLVGGYYGYTF. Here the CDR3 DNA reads TGTGCCAGCAGCTTAGTCGGGGGATACTATGGCTACACCTTC.

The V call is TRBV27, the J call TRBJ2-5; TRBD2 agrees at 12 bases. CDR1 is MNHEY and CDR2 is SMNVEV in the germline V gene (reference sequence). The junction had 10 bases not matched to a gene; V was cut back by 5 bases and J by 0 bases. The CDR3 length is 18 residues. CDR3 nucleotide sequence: TGTGCCAGCAGTAGCCCAAGAGGACTAGCGGGGAACCAAGAGACCCAGTACTTC. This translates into CASSSPRGLAGNQETQYF.

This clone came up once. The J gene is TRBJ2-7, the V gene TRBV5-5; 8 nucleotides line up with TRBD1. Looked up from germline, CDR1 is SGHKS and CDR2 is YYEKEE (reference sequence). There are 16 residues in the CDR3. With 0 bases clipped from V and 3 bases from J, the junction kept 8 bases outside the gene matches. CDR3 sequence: CASSLAPGQVGYEQYF. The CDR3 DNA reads TGTGCCAGCAGCTTGGCGCCGGGACAGGTTGGCTACGAGCAGTACTTC.

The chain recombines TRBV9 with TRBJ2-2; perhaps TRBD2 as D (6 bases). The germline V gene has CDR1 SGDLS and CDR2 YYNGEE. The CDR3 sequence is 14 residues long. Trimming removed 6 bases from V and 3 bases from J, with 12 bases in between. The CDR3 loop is CASTTGVYTGELFF. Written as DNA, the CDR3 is TGTGCCAGCACTACGGGGGTCTACACCGGGGAGCTGTTTTTT.

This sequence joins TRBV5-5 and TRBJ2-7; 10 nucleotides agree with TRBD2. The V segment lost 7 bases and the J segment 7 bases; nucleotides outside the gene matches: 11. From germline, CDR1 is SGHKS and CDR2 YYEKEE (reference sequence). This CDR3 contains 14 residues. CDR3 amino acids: CASHSGRGRAEQYF. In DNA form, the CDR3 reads TGTGCCAGCCACAGCGGGAGGGGCAGGGCAGAGCAGTACTTC.

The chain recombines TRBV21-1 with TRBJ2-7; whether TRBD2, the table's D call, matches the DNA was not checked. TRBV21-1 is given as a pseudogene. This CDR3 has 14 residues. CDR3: CASSKECGGYEQYF. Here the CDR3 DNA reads TGTGCCAGCAGCAAAGAGTGTGGGGGGTACGAGCAGTACTTC.

CDR3 nucleotide sequence: TGCGCCAGCAGTGGGCAGGGGATATCCTCCTACGAGCAGTACTTC. Amino acids: CASSGQGISSYEQYF. The V gene is TRBV10-1, the J gene TRBJ2-7, with D possibly TRBD1 on 6 matching bases. This CDR3 region has 15 residues. Trimming left V 4 bases short and J 0 bases short, with 13 bases between. CDR1 WNHNN and CDR2 SYGVQD come from the germline V gene (reference sequence).

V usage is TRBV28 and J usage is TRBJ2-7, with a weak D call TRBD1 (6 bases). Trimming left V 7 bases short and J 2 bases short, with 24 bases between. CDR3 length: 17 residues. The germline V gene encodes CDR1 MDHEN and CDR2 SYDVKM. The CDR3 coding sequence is TGTGCCAGCACCCTCGGCGGGCGGACAGTTTTCACCTACGAGCAGTACTTC. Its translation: CASTLGGRTVFTYEQYF.

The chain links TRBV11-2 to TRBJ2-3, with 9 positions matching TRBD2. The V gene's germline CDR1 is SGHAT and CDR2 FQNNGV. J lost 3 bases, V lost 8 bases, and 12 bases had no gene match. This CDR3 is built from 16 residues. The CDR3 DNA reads TGTGCCAGCCCTTCCGCCGCGGGGGGGCGAACAGATACGCAGTATTTT. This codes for CASPSAAGGRTDTQYF. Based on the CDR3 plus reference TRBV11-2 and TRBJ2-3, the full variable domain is EAGVAQSPRYKIIEKRQSVAFWCNPISGHATLYWYQQILGQGPKLLIQFQNNGVVDDSQLPKDRFSAERLKGVDSTLKIQPAKLEDSAVYLCASPSAAGGRTDTQYFGPGTRLTVL.

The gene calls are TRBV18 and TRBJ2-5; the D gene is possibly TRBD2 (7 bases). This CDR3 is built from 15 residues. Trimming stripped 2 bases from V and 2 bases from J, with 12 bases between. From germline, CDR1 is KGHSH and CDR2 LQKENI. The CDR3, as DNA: TGTGCCAGCTCACCAAACGGGGGGCAGCAAGAGACCCAGTACTTC. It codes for CASSPNGGQQETQYF.

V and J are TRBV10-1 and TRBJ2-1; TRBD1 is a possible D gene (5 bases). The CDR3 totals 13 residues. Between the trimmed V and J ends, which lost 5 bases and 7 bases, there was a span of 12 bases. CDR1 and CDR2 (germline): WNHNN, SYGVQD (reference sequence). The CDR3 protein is CASSSGLGNEQFF. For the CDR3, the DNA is TGCGCCAGCAGTTCAGGGTTGGGTAATGAGCAGTTCTTC.

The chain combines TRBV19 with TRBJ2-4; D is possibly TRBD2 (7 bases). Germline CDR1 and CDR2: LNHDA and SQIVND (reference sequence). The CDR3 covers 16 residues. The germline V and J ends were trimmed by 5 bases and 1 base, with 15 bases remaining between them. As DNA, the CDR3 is TGTGCCAGTAGTGAGGGGGGGCGGGTTGCCAAAAACATTCAGTACTTC. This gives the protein CASSEGGRVAKNIQYF.

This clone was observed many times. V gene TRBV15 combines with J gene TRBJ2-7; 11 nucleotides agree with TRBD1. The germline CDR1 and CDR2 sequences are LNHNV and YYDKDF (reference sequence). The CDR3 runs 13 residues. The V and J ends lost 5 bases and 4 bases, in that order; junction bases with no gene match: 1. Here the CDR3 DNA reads TGTGCCACCAGCGGGACAGGGGGTTACGAGCAGTACTTC. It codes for CATSGTGGYEQYF.

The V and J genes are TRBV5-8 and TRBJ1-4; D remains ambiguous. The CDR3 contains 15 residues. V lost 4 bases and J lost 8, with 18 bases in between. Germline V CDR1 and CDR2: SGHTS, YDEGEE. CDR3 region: CASSVQTRYREKLFF. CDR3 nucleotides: TGTGCCAGCAGCGTCCAGACACGTTATAGGGAAAAACTGTTTTTT.

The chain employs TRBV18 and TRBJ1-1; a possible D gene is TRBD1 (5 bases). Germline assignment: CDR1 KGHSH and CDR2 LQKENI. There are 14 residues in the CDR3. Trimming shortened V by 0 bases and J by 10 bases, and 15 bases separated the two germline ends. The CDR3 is CASSPPNRGLGAFF. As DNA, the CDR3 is TGTGCCAGCTCACCACCGAACCGGGGGTTAGGAGCTTTCTTT.

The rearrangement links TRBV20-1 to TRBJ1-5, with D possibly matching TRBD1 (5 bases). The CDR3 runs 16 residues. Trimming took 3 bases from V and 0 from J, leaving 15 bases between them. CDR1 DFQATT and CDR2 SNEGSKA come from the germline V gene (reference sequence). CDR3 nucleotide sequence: TGCAGTGCTAGTCCTCAGGGAGGGTATAGCAATCAGCCCCAGCATTTT. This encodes CSASPQGGYSNQPQHF.

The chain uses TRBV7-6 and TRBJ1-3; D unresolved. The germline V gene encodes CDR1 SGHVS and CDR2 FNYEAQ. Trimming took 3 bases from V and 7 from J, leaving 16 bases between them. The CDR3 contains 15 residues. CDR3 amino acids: CASSFSGGSVNTIYF. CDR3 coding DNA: TGTGCCAGCAGCTTTTCCGGCGGGTCGGTCAACACCATATATTTT.

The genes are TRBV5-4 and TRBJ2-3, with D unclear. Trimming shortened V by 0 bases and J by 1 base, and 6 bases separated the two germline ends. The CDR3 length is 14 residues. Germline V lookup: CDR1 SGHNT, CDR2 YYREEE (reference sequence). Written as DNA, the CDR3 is TGTGCCAGCAGCTTGGACTACCGCACAGATACGCAGTATTTT. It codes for CASSLDYRTDTQYF.

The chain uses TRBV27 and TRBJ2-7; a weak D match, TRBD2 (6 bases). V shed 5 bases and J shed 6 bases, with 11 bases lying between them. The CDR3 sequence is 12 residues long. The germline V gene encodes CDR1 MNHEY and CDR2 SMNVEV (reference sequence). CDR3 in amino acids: CASSLGGLEQYF. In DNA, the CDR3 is TGTGCCAGCAGTCTCGGGGGTCTCGAGCAGTACTTC.

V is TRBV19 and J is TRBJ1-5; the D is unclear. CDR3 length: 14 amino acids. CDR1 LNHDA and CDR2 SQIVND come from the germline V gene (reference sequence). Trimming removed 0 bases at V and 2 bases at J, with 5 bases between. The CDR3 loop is CASSIEVGNQPQHF. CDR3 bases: TGTGCCAGTAGTATAGAGGTAGGCAATCAGCCCCAGCATTTT.

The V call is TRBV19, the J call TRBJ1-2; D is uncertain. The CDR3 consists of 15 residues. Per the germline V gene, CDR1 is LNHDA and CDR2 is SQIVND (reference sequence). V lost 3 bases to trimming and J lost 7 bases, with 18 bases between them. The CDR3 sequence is CASSIGGSPLSGYTF. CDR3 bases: TGTGCCAGTAGTATTGGCGGCAGTCCCTTGAGTGGCTACACCTTC.